Each of the 20 T cell receptor beta chains below was sequenced from the same sample in a study of T cell responses to AZD1222 COVID-19 vaccine. Only in-frame clones appear in the TCRdb table, and some are missing; sequencing was by immunoSEQ multiplex PCR. The sample has tens of thousands of clones; about nine tenths are singletons. Here the sequenced sample was peripheral blood, taken on day 0 of AZD1222 vaccination. These receptors originate from an adult in good health.

This clone has more than one count but fewer than ten. The chain is built from TRBV5-8 and TRBJ2-7; D ambiguous. This CDR3 region has 14 residues. V lost 2 bases to trimming and J lost 12 bases, with 21 bases between them. The germline V gene has CDR1 SGHTS and CDR2 YDEGEE. CDR3 nucleotides: TGTGCCAGCAGCTTTGGCTCTATTGAATACGTTCGGTACTTC. It encodes CASSFGSIEYVRYF.

The CDR3 sequence: CASRPGTLNTGELFF. In DNA form, the CDR3 reads TGTGCCAGCAGGCCCGGGACACTGAACACCGGGGAGCTGTTTTTT. The chain recombines TRBV6-5 with TRBJ2-2; D might be TRBD1 (6 bases). There are 15 residues in the CDR3. Germline CDR1 is MNHEY and CDR2 is SVGAGI. V gave up 6 bases and J gave up 1 base, with 12 bases separating them.

This chain uses TRBV9 with TRBJ1-5, with D tentatively TRBD1 (6 bases). This CDR3 is built from 13 residues. Trimming pared 4 bases from V and 3 bases from J, leaving 8 bases between. The germline gives CDR1 SGDLS, CDR2 YYNGEE. Here the CDR3 DNA reads TGTGCCAGCAGCCCAGGGGACAATCAGCCCCAGCATTTT. Translated, it gives CASSPGDNQPQHF.

The V call is TRBV9, the J call TRBJ2-3; D may match TRBD1 or TRBD2 (5 bases each). V was pared by 0 bases and J by 3 bases, with 8 bases between. Germline V gives CDR1 SGDLS, CDR2 YYNGEE. The CDR3 loop spans 14 amino acids. The CDR3 is CASSVAGRTDTQYF. The CDR3 coding sequence is TGTGCCAGCAGCGTAGCGGGACGTACAGATACGCAGTATTTT.

This clone was picked up one time. The chain links TRBV9 to TRBJ2-1; 8 bases fit TRBD1. The germline V gene has CDR1 SGDLS and CDR2 YYNGEE. V lost 0 bases and J lost 8; bases outside the gene matches: 7. This CDR3 contains 15 residues. CDR3 DNA: TGTGCCAGCAGCGTAGGCAATCCAGGGGGCGATGAGCAGTTCTTC. Translated: CASSVGNPGGDEQFF.

The CDR3 DNA sequence: TGTGCCAGCAGTTACGGGCAGGGGCATTCACCCCTCCACTTT. Translated: CASSYGQGHSPLHF. The chain employs TRBV27 and TRBJ1-6; tentative D call: TRBD1 (6 bases). V was cut by 4 bases and J by 8 bases, with 12 bases left in between. Germline CDR1 MNHEY, CDR2 SMNVEV (reference sequence). The CDR3 is 14 amino acids.

This chain joins TRBV2 and TRBJ2-7, with D perhaps TRBD1 (6 bases). CDR1 is SNHLY, CDR2 FYNNEI, per germline. The V end was cut by 4 bases, the J end by 7 bases, with 14 bases between. This CDR3 comprises 13 residues. The CDR3 loop reads CASSVGGAREQYF. The CDR3 bases are TGTGCCAGCAGTGTTGGGGGCGCCCGGGAGCAGTACTTC.

The chain recombines TRBV7-5 with TRBJ1-5; the table's D call, TRBD1, was not checked against the DNA. TRBV7-5 represents a pseudogene. The CDR3 loop spans 20 amino acids. CDR3 amino acids: CARSQNGGTGGLFSNQPQHF. The CDR3 DNA follows: TGTGCCAGAAGCCAGAACGGCGGGACAGGGGGGTTATTCAGCAATCAGCCCCAGCATTTT.

J is TRBJ2-1 and V is TRBV5-5; either TRBD1 or TRBD2 may fit D (5 bases each). V was shortened by 4 bases and J by 8 bases, with 16 bases between the two germline ends. Germline V CDR1 and CDR2: SGHKS, YYEKEE (reference sequence). This CDR3 is built from 14 residues. The CDR3 loop is CASSAIGTGDEQFF. The CDR3 DNA reads TGTGCCAGCAGCGCTATTGGGACCGGGGATGAGCAGTTCTTC.

This sequence joins TRBV5-4 and TRBJ1-2, with D possibly TRBD1 on 6 matching bases. The length of the CDR3 is 16 residues. Trimming stripped 0 bases from V and 4 bases from J, with 16 bases between. From germline, CDR1 is SGHNT and CDR2 YYREEE (reference sequence). CDR3 region: CASSLGFGGAGYGYTF. CDR3 sequence (DNA): TGTGCCAGCAGCTTGGGATTCGGGGGCGCAGGCTATGGCTACACCTTC.

This chain connects TRBV2 to TRBJ2-1, with 9 bases that match TRBD2. The CDR3 length is 15 residues. Unmatched junction bases numbered 7, after V lost 2 bases and J lost 8 bases. Looked up from germline, CDR1 is SNHLY and CDR2 is FYNNEI. CDR3 sequence reads: CASSEQGLAGDEQFF. The CDR3, as DNA: TGTGCCAGCAGTGAACAGGGACTAGCCGGGGATGAGCAGTTCTTC. The full variable domain, its missing parts supplied by reference TRBV2 and TRBJ2-1, is EPEVTQTPSHQVTQMGQEVILRCVPISNHLYFYWYRQILGQKVEFLVSFYNNEISEKSEIFDDQFSVERPDGSNFTLKIRSTKLEDSAMYFCASSEQGLAGDEQFFGPGTRLTVL.

J is TRBJ1-2 and V is TRBV27, with 8 bases matching TRBD1. Per germline, CDR1 MNHEY and CDR2 SMNVEV (reference sequence). The junction had 10 bases not matched to a gene; V was cut back by 5 bases and J by 5 bases. The CDR3 loop spans 15 amino acids. CDR3 amino acids: CASSPGPGQVYGYTF. The CDR3 DNA reads as TGTGCCAGCAGTCCGGGACCGGGACAGGTTTATGGCTACACCTTC.

V and J are TRBV27 and TRBJ2-7; D is undetermined. The CDR3 runs 13 residues. Trimming removed 0 bases at V and 6 bases at J, with 9 bases between. Germline V lookup: CDR1 MNHEY, CDR2 SMNVEV (reference sequence). This CDR3 reads CASSLSSSLEQYF. The DNA for the CDR3 is TGTGCCAGCAGTTTATCGAGCAGTCTCGAGCAGTACTTC.

This chain connects TRBV5-1 to TRBJ1-3, with D hard to call. This CDR3 spans 13 amino acids. Per the germline V gene, CDR1 is SGHRS and CDR2 is YFSETQ. The germline V and J ends were trimmed by 0 bases and 4 bases, with 5 bases remaining between them. The CDR3 reads CASSLAQGNTIYF. The CDR3 region has the DNA TGCGCCAGCAGCTTGGCCCAGGGAAACACCATATATTTT.

V usage is TRBV5-6 and J usage is TRBJ1-1; 10 bases fit TRBD1. Germline V gene lookup returns CDR1 SGHDT and CDR2 YYEEEE. The CDR3 runs 16 residues. The V gene end was trimmed by 2 bases and the J gene end by 4 bases; junction bases not matched to a gene: 8. CDR3 sequence reads: CASSLWETGGFTEAFF. The CDR3 DNA follows: TGTGCCAGCAGCTTATGGGAGACAGGGGGCTTCACTGAAGCTTTCTTT. The full variable domain, completed using reference TRBV5-6 and TRBJ1-1, is DAGVTQSPTHLIKTRGQQVTLRCSPKSGHDTVSWYQQALGQGPQFIFQYYEEEERQRGNFPDRFSGHQFPNYSSELNVNALLLGDSALYLCASSLWETGGFTEAFFGQGTRLTVV.

The V and J genes are TRBV15 and TRBJ2-1; a possible D gene is TRBD2 (5 bases). The V and J ends lost 0 bases and 12 bases respectively, with 12 bases between them. Per the germline V gene, CDR1 is LNHNV and CDR2 is YYDKDF (reference sequence). This CDR3 is 13 amino acids long. The CDR3 protein is CATSREWTGRQFF. Written as DNA, the CDR3 is TGTGCCACCAGCAGAGAATGGACGGGAAGGCAGTTCTTC.

The genes are TRBV28 and TRBJ1-5, with 10 bases that match TRBD1. After removal of 10 bases from V and 6 bases from J, the junction contained 18 bases not matched to a gene. The V gene's germline CDR1 is MDHEN and CDR2 SYDVKM. The CDR3 spans 17 residues. The CDR3 loop is CATRTGTGAGERQPQHF. DNA for the CDR3: TGTGCCACCCGAACCGGGACAGGGGCCGGAGAGCGTCAGCCCCAGCATTTT.

V gene TRBV7-6 combines with J gene TRBJ2-1; 7 nucleotides line up with TRBD2. CDR1 is SGHVS and CDR2 is FNYEAQ in the germline V gene. V lost 6 bases to trimming and J lost 0 bases; unmatched junction nucleotides: 8. The CDR3 spans 16 residues. In DNA form, the CDR3 reads TGTGCCAGCAGATCGGACGGGGGGAGCTCCTACAATGAGCAGTTCTTC. Residues: CASRSDGGSSYNEQFF.

The chain joins TRBV2 to TRBJ2-2, with D hard to call. V was trimmed by 6 bases and J by 3 bases, leaving 5 bases between them. CDR3 length: 12 amino acids. Germline V gene sequence: CDR1 SNHLY, CDR2 FYNNEI. The CDR3 reads CASSGDTGELFF. In DNA form, the CDR3 reads TGTGCCAGCAGCGGCGACACCGGGGAGCTGTTTTTT.

The chain links TRBV27 to TRBJ2-5; TRBD2 matches 10 bases. CDR1 is MNHEY and CDR2 is SMNVEV in the germline V gene (reference sequence). The CDR3 length is 15 residues. The V and J ends lost 3 bases and 4 bases, in that order; junction bases with no gene match: 5. The CDR3 nucleotides are TGTGCCAGCAGTTTTACTAGCGGGACATCAGAGACCCAGTACTTC. Translation: CASSFTSGTSETQYF.